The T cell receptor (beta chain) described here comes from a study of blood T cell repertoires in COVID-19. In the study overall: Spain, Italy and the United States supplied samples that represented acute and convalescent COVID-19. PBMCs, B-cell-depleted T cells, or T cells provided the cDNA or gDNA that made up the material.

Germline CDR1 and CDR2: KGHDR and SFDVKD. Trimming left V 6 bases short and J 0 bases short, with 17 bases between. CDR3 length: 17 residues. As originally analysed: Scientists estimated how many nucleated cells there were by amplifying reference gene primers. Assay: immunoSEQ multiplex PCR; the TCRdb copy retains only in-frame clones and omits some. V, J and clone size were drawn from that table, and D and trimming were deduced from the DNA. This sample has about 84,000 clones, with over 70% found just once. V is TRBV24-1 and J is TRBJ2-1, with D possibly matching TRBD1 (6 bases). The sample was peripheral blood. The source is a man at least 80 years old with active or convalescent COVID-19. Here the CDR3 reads CATSPRILGASYNEQFF. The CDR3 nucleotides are TGTGCCACCAGTCCCCGGATCCTGGGGGCCTCCTACAATGAGCAGTTCTTC.